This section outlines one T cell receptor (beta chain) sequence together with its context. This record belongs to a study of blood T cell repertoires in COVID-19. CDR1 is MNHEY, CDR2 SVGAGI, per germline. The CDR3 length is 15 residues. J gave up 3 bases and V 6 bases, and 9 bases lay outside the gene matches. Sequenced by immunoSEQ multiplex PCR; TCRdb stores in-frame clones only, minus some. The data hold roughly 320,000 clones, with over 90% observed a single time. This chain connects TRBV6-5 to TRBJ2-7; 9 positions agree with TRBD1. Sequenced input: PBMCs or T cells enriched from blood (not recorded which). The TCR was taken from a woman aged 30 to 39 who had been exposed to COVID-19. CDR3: CASRALGTGSYEQYF. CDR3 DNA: TGTGCCAGCAGAGCCCTGGGGACAGGGAGCTACGAGCAGTACTTC.